The 5 T cell receptor beta chains presented below share a single source sample, sequenced in a study of blood T cell repertoires in COVID-19. The data were produced by immunoSEQ multiplex PCR, yet TCRdb's version contains in-frame clones alone and is incomplete. In the table there are fewer than 200,000 clones, about three quarters of which are singletons. The source material was peripheral blood. All receptors derive from a woman between 65 and 79 years old with acute or convalescent COVID-19.

The gene calls are TRBV6-5 and TRBJ1-1; D is unresolved. The germline V and J ends were trimmed by 2 bases and 5 bases, with 9 bases remaining between them. Germline CDR1 and CDR2: MNHEY and SVGAGI. This CDR3 contains 13 residues. Here the CDR3 reads CASSYPSGTEAFF. CDR3 sequence (DNA): TGTGCCAGCAGTTACCCCTCCGGGACTGAAGCTTTCTTT.

The rearrangement joins TRBV10-1 to TRBJ1-1; TRBD1 is a possible D gene (5 bases). The CDR3 runs to 14 residues. V was pared by 3 bases and J by 3 bases, with 11 bases between. Germline V lookup: CDR1 WNHNN, CDR2 SYGVQD (reference sequence). The CDR3 loop is CASSDGGLDTEAFF. DNA for the CDR3: TGCGCCAGCAGTGATGGGGGGTTGGACACTGAAGCTTTCTTT.

Here the CDR3 reads CASSPNPGQGAWGGYTF. In nucleotides, the CDR3 is TGTGCCAGCAGCCCCAATCCGGGACAGGGCGCCTGGGGTGGCTACACCTTC. This chain connects TRBV11-2 to TRBJ1-2, with 9 bases lining up with TRBD1. Germline lookup yields CDR1 SGHAT and CDR2 FQNNGV. The CDR3 extends over 17 amino acids. V lost 5 bases and J lost 7; bases outside the gene matches: 17.

The chain recombines TRBV27 with TRBJ2-5, with 9 positions matching TRBD1. In germline, CDR1 is MNHEY, CDR2 SMNVEV (reference sequence). The CDR3 sequence is 17 residues long. Trimming at V came to 1 base and at J to 2 bases, leaving 8 bases not matched to a gene. The CDR3 protein is CASSLYSGTGKQETQYF. As DNA, the CDR3 is TGTGCCAGCAGTTTATATTCCGGGACAGGGAAACAAGAGACCCAGTACTTC.

The chain combines TRBV9 with TRBJ2-7; a possible D gene is TRBD2 (5 bases). The CDR3 totals 13 residues. The germline V gene has CDR1 SGDLS and CDR2 YYNGEE. With 4 bases removed from V and 2 bases from J, the gap between germline ends came to 10 bases. CDR3 loop: CASSTSGTYEQYF. The CDR3 DNA sequence: TGTGCCAGCAGCACCTCGGGAACCTACGAGCAGTACTTC.